Presented here are 20 T cell receptor beta chains from one specimen sequenced in a study of radiotherapy plus CTLA-4 blockade in lung cancer. TCRdb's table, derived via immunoSEQ multiplex PCR, lists solely in-frame clones and lacks some. The repertoire has 11,000 to 15,000 clones, over 75% of them found once; the top ten carry roughly an eighth. Sequencing used peripheral blood, obtained from a patient treated with radiotherapy plus ipilimumab. These receptor sequences come from a human donor with non-small cell lung cancer that progressed on radiotherapy plus ipilimumab. Some clones in this sample may be carry-over from other donors' samples.

This sequence joins TRBV2 and TRBJ2-3; TRBD2 aligns across 8 bases. Germline trimming cut 3 bases from V and 6 bases from J; bases unmatched to any gene: 14. Germline V gene data show CDR1 as SNHLY and CDR2 as FYNNEI. The CDR3 contains 17 residues. The CDR3 loop reads CASSDSGLAFNADTQYF. DNA of the CDR3: TGTGCCAGCAGTGATTCAGGACTAGCCTTTAACGCTGATACGCAGTATTTT. Full variable domain (missing parts from reference TRBV2 and TRBJ2-3): EPEVTQTPSHQVTQMGQEVILRCVPISNHLYFYWYRQILGQKVEFLVSFYNNEISEKSEIFDDQFSVERPDGSNFTLKIRSTKLEDSAMYFCASSDSGLAFNADTQYFGPGTRLTVL.

The rearrangement joins TRBV5-5 to TRBJ2-7; possible D gene TRBD2, 5 bases. The germline gives CDR1 SGHKS, CDR2 YYEKEE (reference sequence). CDR3 length: 15 amino acids. V lost 4 bases and J lost 4, with 18 bases in between. CDR3 coding DNA: TGTGCCAGCAGCCCTATAGAAGGGCGGGTTTACGAGCAGTACTTC. Encoded protein: CASSPIEGRVYEQYF. The entire variable domain, with the rest obtained from reference TRBV5-5 and TRBJ2-7, is as follows: DAGVTQSPTHLIKTRGQQVTLRCSPISGHKSVSWYQQVLGQGPQFIFQYYEKEERGRGNFPDRFSARQFPNYSSELNVNALLLGDSALYLCASSPIEGRVYEQYFGPGTRLTVT.

The V call is TRBV27, the J call TRBJ1-1; 7 positions agree with TRBD1. Trimming cost V 5 bases and J 4 bases; bases outside gene matches: 10. Germline V gene lookup returns CDR1 MNHEY and CDR2 SMNVEV (reference sequence). The CDR3 extends over 15 amino acids. As DNA, the CDR3 is TGTGCCAGCAGTCGCTATCAGACAGGGCCCACTGAAGCTTTCTTT. This gives the protein CASSRYQTGPTEAFF.

The genes are TRBV5-8 and TRBJ2-1; TRBD1 agrees at 9 bases. Germline assignment: CDR1 SGHTS and CDR2 YDEGEE. This CDR3 region has 15 residues. The V and J ends lost 0 bases and 7 bases, in that order; junction bases with no gene match: 5. The CDR3 coding sequence is TGTGCCAGCAGCTTGGAGGACAGGGGAGGGAATGAGCAGTTCTTC. Its protein is CASSLEDRGGNEQFF.

The chain employs TRBV15 and TRBJ2-7; 7 bases match TRBD1. Germline trimming cut 5 bases from V and 1 base from J; bases unmatched to any gene: 5. The CDR3 spans 14 residues. Germline CDR1 and CDR2: LNHNV and YYDKDF (reference sequence). The CDR3: CATSVRGRSYEQYF. For the CDR3, the DNA is TGTGCCACCAGCGTCAGGGGGAGATCCTACGAGCAGTACTTC.

The chain couples TRBV15 to TRBJ2-7; D gene uncertain. V lost 4 bases to trimming and J lost 6 bases, with 13 bases between them. The CDR3 extends over 13 amino acids. In germline, CDR1 is LNHNV, CDR2 YYDKDF (reference sequence). The CDR3, as DNA: TGTGCCACCAGCAAACAGAAGGTGGTCGAGCAGTACTTC. Translating it yields CATSKQKVVEQYF.

The rearrangement links TRBV9 to TRBJ1-5, with TRBD1 matching over 11 bases. The length of the CDR3 is 15 residues. The V and J ends lost 3 bases and 8 bases, in that order; junction bases with no gene match: 7. CDR1 and CDR2 from the germline V gene are SGDLS and YYNGEE. CDR3 nucleotides: TGTGCCAGCAGCGGGCCGGGACAGGGGGGAAAGCCCCAGCATTTT. Amino acids: CASSGPGQGGKPQHF.

The chain uses TRBV7-2 and TRBJ2-2; 10 bases line up with TRBD2. J was trimmed by 5 bases and V by 5 bases; bases with no gene match: 14. CDR1 and CDR2 (germline): SGHTA, FQGNSA. CDR3 size: 18 residues. The CDR3 reads CASSPNLSGRARTGELFF. The DNA for the CDR3 is TGTGCCAGCAGCCCAAACCTAAGCGGGAGGGCCCGTACCGGGGAGCTGTTTTTT.

The chain couples TRBV4-2 to TRBJ2-3; 10 bases agree with TRBD2. Per germline, CDR1 LGHNA and CDR2 YNFKEQ. V shed 8 bases and J 7 bases; nucleotides not matched to a gene: 12. CDR3 length equals 15 residues. The CDR3 nucleotides read TGTGCCAGCCGGGGAACGGGACTAGCGTCCAATACGCAGTATTTT. It specifies CASRGTGLASNTQYF.

CDR3 bases: TGTGCCAGCAGCGCCCACCAGGGCAATGAGCAGTTCTTC. Protein sequence: CASSAHQGNEQFF. The gene calls are TRBV11-2 and TRBJ2-1; tentatively, D is TRBD1 (5 bases). Germline V gene sequence: CDR1 SGHAT, CDR2 FQNNGV. The CDR3 runs 13 residues. V was shortened by 5 bases and J by 6 bases, with 11 bases between the two germline ends.

This chain joins TRBV7-2 and TRBJ2-5, with 8 nucleotides matching TRBD2. The germline CDR1 and CDR2 sequences are SGHTA and FQGNSA. The CDR3 extends over 14 amino acids. The V and J ends lost 6 bases and 5 bases, in that order; junction bases with no gene match: 8. Here the CDR3 reads CASRGTSRVETQYF. In nucleotides, the CDR3 is TGTGCCAGCAGGGGGACTAGTAGGGTTGAGACCCAGTACTTC.

The chain is built from TRBV9 and TRBJ1-1; 9 bases agree with TRBD1. This CDR3 region has 17 residues. CDR1 and CDR2 from the germline V gene are SGDLS and YYNGEE. After removal of 0 bases from V and 0 bases from J, the junction contained 6 bases not matched to a gene. The CDR3 loop reads CASSVEGQGVMNTEAFF. CDR3 in DNA: TGTGCCAGCAGCGTAGAGGGACAGGGAGTAATGAACACTGAAGCTTTCTTT.

To note about this clone: The limits of the CDR3 on the DNA are not certain, so only TCRdb's listed CDR3 is given. J is TRBJ1-6 and V is TRBV19; the D call TRBD1 from the table was never checked on the DNA. The CDR3 is 16 amino acids in total, end residues counted. CDR1 is LNHDA, CDR2 SQIVND, per germline (reference sequence). CDR3 in amino acids: CASTTPSGQGPLPLHF.

DNA for the CDR3: TGTGCCAGCGGCCGGGACAGGGGCTACAATGAGCAGTTCTTC. Protein: CASGRDRGYNEQFF. The V call is TRBV27, the J call TRBJ2-1; 10 positions match TRBD1. The CDR3 loop spans 14 amino acids. Germline CDR1 MNHEY, CDR2 SMNVEV (reference sequence). V trimming: 8 bases; J trimming: 3 bases; junction bases outside the gene matches: 4.

The rearrangement links TRBV27 to TRBJ2-1; the match to TRBD2 covers 13 bases. Germline CDR1 and CDR2: MNHEY and SMNVEV (reference sequence). With V trimmed by 6 bases and J by 11 bases, 4 bases remained unmatched. CDR3 length: 13 amino acids. This CDR3 reads CASRTSGRNQQFF. The CDR3 DNA sequence: TGTGCCAGCAGGACTAGCGGGAGGAATCAGCAGTTCTTC.

This chain connects TRBV5-8 to TRBJ1-3; D gene ambiguous. The CDR3 is 14 residues long. Germline CDR1 and CDR2: SGHTS and YDEGEE. The V gene lost 4 bases and the J gene lost 3 bases, with 11 bases spanning the gap. This CDR3 is CASSLPSIGNTIYF. Here the CDR3 DNA reads TGTGCCAGCAGCCTGCCTAGCATTGGAAACACCATATATTTT.

A few counts support this clone. This sequence joins TRBV5-6 and TRBJ1-4; 7 bases align to TRBD1. V was clipped by 4 bases and J by 5 bases; unmatched bases: 5. Germline-derived CDR1 and CDR2 are SGHDT and YYEEEE. This CDR3 comprises 14 residues. CDR3 DNA: TGTGCCAGCAGCCTGGGACAGATCAATGAAAAACTGTTTTTT. Encoded protein: CASSLGQINEKLFF.

This clone was counted a single time. The chain joins TRBV7-2 to TRBJ2-3; TRBD2 matches at 7 bases. With V trimmed by 2 bases and J by 2 bases, 7 bases remained unmatched. Per the germline V gene, CDR1 is SGHTA and CDR2 is FQGNSA. The CDR3 has 16 amino acids. In nucleotides, the CDR3 is TGTGCCAGCAGCTTAACTATGGGGGGGAACACAGATACGCAGTATTTT. Amino acids: CASSLTMGGNTDTQYF.

The V gene is TRBV5-6, the J gene TRBJ1-2; unclear D gene. V gave up 3 bases and J gave up 7 bases, with 10 bases separating them. CDR3 size: 12 residues. Germline assignment: CDR1 SGHDT and CDR2 YYEEEE. CDR3 loop: CASSYSPGGYTF. CDR3 DNA sequence: TGTGCCAGCAGCTACTCCCCCGGTGGCTACACCTTC.

V is TRBV13 and J is TRBJ2-2, with D uncertain. CDR1 and CDR2 from the germline V gene are PRHDT and FYEKMQ (reference sequence). Trimming shortened V by 3 bases and J by 7 bases, and 9 bases separated the two germline ends. CDR3 size: 13 residues. Here the CDR3 reads CASSFSRNGELFF. The DNA for the CDR3 is TGTGCCAGCAGCTTCTCTAGGAACGGGGAGCTGTTTTTT.